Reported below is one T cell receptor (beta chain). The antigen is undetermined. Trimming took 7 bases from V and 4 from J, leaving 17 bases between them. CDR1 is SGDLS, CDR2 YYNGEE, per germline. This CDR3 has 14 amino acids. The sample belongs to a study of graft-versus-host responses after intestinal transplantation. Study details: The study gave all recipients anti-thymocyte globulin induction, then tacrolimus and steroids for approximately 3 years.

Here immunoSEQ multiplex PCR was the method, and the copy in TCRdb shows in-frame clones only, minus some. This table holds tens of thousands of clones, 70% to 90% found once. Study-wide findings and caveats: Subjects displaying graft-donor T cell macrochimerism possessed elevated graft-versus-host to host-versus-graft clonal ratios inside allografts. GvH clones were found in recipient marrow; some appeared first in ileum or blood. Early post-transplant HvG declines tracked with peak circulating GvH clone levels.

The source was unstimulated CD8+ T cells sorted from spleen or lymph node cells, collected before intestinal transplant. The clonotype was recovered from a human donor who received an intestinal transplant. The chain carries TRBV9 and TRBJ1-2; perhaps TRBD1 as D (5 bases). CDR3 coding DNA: TGTGCCAGCTCCCCGGGGGACGTAAGCTATGGCTACACCTTC. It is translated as CASSPGDVSYGYTF.